Each of the 27 T cell receptor beta chains below was sequenced from the same sample in a study of T cells in Graves' hyperthyroidism and ophthalmopathy. Amplified TCR beta CDR3 regions derived from RNA transcripts. When the TCR CDR3 underwent first-round RT-PCR, the HTBI primer set was used. MiXCR was run by TCRdb on the multiplex PCR reads, yielding one entry per CDR3 protein. The sample lists roughly 560,000 distinct CDR3 sequences; roughly 14% were seen once. Sequences were obtained from blood. The receptor set was obtained from a woman aged 40 to 49 with Graves' ophthalmopathy.

In its sample, this clonotype was seen many times. The chain employs TRBV18 and TRBJ1-2; 7 bases fit TRBD1. Trimming cost V 1 base and J 8 bases; bases outside gene matches: 13. Germline V gene data show CDR1 as KGHSH and CDR2 as LQKENI. The CDR3 spans 16 residues. CDR3 nucleotides: TGTGCCAGCTCACCACTCGAGACAGGGAGCGTAGGCGGCTACACCTTC. It yields the protein CASSPLETGSVGGYTF.

Of note for this clonotype: Its ends do not fully match the called genes, so a read error is possible. The chain combines TRBV4-3 with TRBJ2-7, with 9 bases matching TRBD2. This CDR3 contains 15 residues. Germline CDR1 reads LGHNA; CDR2 reads YSLEER. CDR3 nucleotide sequence: TGCGCCAGCAGCCTGTACGCTAGCGGGACATACGAGCAGTGCTTC. Translating gives CASSLYASGTYEQCF.

This clonotype was detected ten times or more. The chain employs TRBV27 and TRBJ2-5, with 9 bases matching TRBD1. V trimming: 7 bases; J trimming: 0 bases; junction bases outside the gene matches: 12. The length of the CDR3 is 17 residues. The germline CDR1 and CDR2 sequences are MNHEY and SMNVEV (reference sequence). The CDR3 DNA follows: TGTGCCAGCATCCCCTTCGCCGGGACAGGGTACCAAGAGACCCAGTACTTC. It encodes CASIPFAGTGYQETQYF.

This clonotype has a count of ten or more. J is TRBJ2-7 and V is TRBV28, with a possible D match to TRBD2 (5 bases). The CDR3 spans 12 residues. Germline-derived CDR1 and CDR2 are MDHEN and SYDVKM. V was clipped by 5 bases and J by 6 bases, with 11 bases between them. Written as DNA, the CDR3 is TGTGCCAGCAGTCAGGCGGGTTCCGAGCAGTACTTC. Protein product: CASSQAGSEQYF.

This clonotype showed up just a few times. This rearrangement joins TRBV27 to TRBJ1-1; no definite D call. CDR1 is MNHEY, CDR2 SMNVEV, per germline (reference sequence). Trimming pared 6 bases from V and 5 bases from J, leaving 22 bases between. The CDR3 is made up of 16 amino acids. CDR3 amino acids: CASSSLPGKKGTEAFF. The CDR3 DNA is TGTGCCAGCAGCTCCCTCCCGGGCAAAAAAGGGACTGAAGCTTTCTTT.

This clonotype was recorded many times. The chain combines TRBV27 with TRBJ1-2; D might be TRBD1 (5 bases). The germline V gene encodes CDR1 MNHEY and CDR2 SMNVEV (reference sequence). This CDR3 is built from 15 residues. The ends were cut back, 0 bases at V and 5 bases at J, with 13 bases in the middle. The CDR3 coding sequence is TGTGCCAGCAGTTTATCCGGGACTTCGGGTTATGGCTACACCTTC. This codes for CASSLSGTSGYGYTF.

V is TRBV30 and J is TRBJ1-2; 7 nucleotides agree with TRBD1. The J segment lost 4 bases and the V segment lost 6 bases, leaving 17 bases of the junction unmatched. The CDR3 contains 16 residues. CDR1 GTSNPN and CDR2 SVGIG come from the germline V gene (reference sequence). The CDR3 DNA reads TGTGCCTGTCGGGTTTACGGGTCGGACAGGCCCTATGGCTACACCTTC. Protein product: CACRVYGSDRPYGYTF.

This clonotype was observed at least ten times. The chain carries TRBV9 and TRBJ2-3; the match to TRBD1 covers 7 bases. The ends lost 4 bases at V and 3 bases at J; junction bases unmatched: 5. The CDR3 length is 14 residues. In germline, CDR1 is SGDLS, CDR2 YYNGEE. CDR3 sequence reads: CASSWTGDTDTQYF. The DNA of the CDR3 is TGTGCCAGCAGCTGGACAGGCGATACAGATACGCAGTATTTT.

This clonotype was counted ten times or more. The rearrangement links TRBV7-2 to TRBJ2-7, with 9 bases matching TRBD2. This CDR3 comprises 15 residues. Germline lookup yields CDR1 SGHTA and CDR2 FQGNSA. V lost 4 bases and J lost 9; bases outside the gene matches: 13. This CDR3 is CASSSPGLAGSRQYF. CDR3 DNA sequence: TGTGCCAGCAGCTCCCCGGGACTAGCCGGGAGCCGGCAGTACTTC. The variable domain in full, with the rest retrieved from reference TRBV7-2 and TRBJ2-7, is GAGVSQSPSNKVTEKGKDVELRCDPISGHTALYWYRQSLGQGLEFLIYFQGNSAPDKSGLPSDRFSAERTGGSVSTLTIQRTQQEDSAVYLCASSSPGLAGSRQYFGPGTRLTVT.

This clonotype was counted only a few times. This sequence joins TRBV11-2 and TRBJ1-1; 8 bases line up with TRBD1. The CDR3 has 14 residues. CDR1 is SGHAT, CDR2 FQNNGV, per germline. J gave up 10 bases and V 5 bases, and 12 bases lay outside the gene matches. The CDR3 DNA reads TGTGCCAGCAGCCAGATAGACAGGGGTGGCGTAGCTTTCTTT. As protein: CASSQIDRGGVAFF.

The V call is TRBV7-8, the J call TRBJ2-7; the D is unclear. CDR1 and CDR2 from the germline V gene are SGHVS and FQNEAQ. V shed 1 base and J shed 2 bases, with 9 bases lying between them. The CDR3 length is 14 residues. The CDR3 here is CASSLGHAAYEQYF. CDR3 DNA: TGTGCCAGCAGCTTAGGACACGCTGCCTACGAGCAGTACTTC. Looking up the rest from reference TRBV7-8 and TRBJ2-7 gives the full variable domain: GAGVSQSPRYKVAKRGQDVALRCDPISGHVSLFWYQQALGQGPEFLTYFQNEAQLDKSGLPSDRFFAERPEGSVSTLKIQRTQQEDSAVYLCASSLGHAAYEQYFGPGTRLTVT.

This clonotype was observed at least ten times. V and J are TRBV12-3 or TRBV12-4 and TRBJ1-1; TRBD1 agrees at 9 bases. V dropped 5 bases and J dropped 0; count of bases not matched to a gene: 4. The CDR3 contains 15 residues. CDR3 residues: CASSTRQGVNTEAFF. The CDR3 DNA reads as TGTGCCAGCAGTACAAGACAGGGGGTGAACACTGAAGCTTTCTTT.

This clonotype was picked up many times. V gene TRBV2 combines with J gene TRBJ2-7; D is undetermined. CDR1 is SNHLY and CDR2 is FYNNEI in the germline V gene. The V end was cut by 7 bases, the J end by 3 bases, with 19 bases between. The CDR3 has 15 amino acids. The chain's CDR3 is CASTLTASPNYEQYF. DNA for the CDR3: TGTGCCAGCACCCTAACAGCCAGCCCTAACTACGAGCAGTACTTC.

In this sample, this clonotype turned up a few times. The chain is built from TRBV11-2 and TRBJ1-2; 9 bases match TRBD1. V lost 4 bases, J lost 5 bases, and 11 bases stayed unmatched. CDR1 is SGHAT and CDR2 is FQNNGV in the germline V gene. This CDR3 is 16 amino acids long. The CDR3 nucleotides read TGTGCCAGCAGCTATACCGGGACAGGGCAACCTTATGGCTACACCTTC. As protein: CASSYTGTGQPYGYTF.

This clonotype was observed many times. This chain uses TRBV7-2 with TRBJ2-5; possibly TRBD2 for D (6 bases). Germline V gene lookup returns CDR1 SGHTA and CDR2 FQGNSA. Trimming cost V 2 bases and J 5 bases, with 12 bases left between them. CDR3 length: 14 residues. This chain's CDR3 is CASSLNTGVETQYF. The CDR3 DNA sequence: TGTGCCAGCAGCTTAAACACGGGGGTGGAGACCCAGTACTTC.

This chain connects TRBV7-2 to TRBJ2-4; D possibly uses TRBD1 or TRBD2 (5 bases each). The CDR3 spans 15 residues. Germline V gives CDR1 SGHTA, CDR2 FQGNSA. The ends were cut back, 2 bases at V and 8 bases at J, with 16 bases in the middle. CDR3 residues: CASSLRSWGTDIQYF. The CDR3 region has the DNA TGTGCCAGCAGCTTACGTAGTTGGGGGACGGACATTCAGTACTTC.

This clonotype has ten or more counts. The DNA for the CDR3 is TGCGCCAGCAGCACCGGGACAGGAGAAGAGACCCAGTACTTC. This encodes CASSTGTGEETQYF. The gene calls are TRBV5-1 and TRBJ2-5; 8 nucleotides agree with TRBD1. J was trimmed by 3 bases and V by 4 bases; bases with no gene match: 5. The CDR3 totals 14 residues. Germline-derived CDR1 and CDR2 are SGHRS and YFSETQ.

This clonotype was seen at least ten times. This sequence joins TRBV7-9 and TRBJ2-5, with D possibly being TRBD2 (5 bases). V lost 3 bases, J lost 4 bases, and 12 bases lay in between. The CDR3 has 14 residues. Germline values: CDR1 SEHNR, CDR2 FQNEAQ (reference sequence). The CDR3 DNA reads as TGTGCCAGCAGCTTTCCGGGGATTTCAGAGACCCAGTACTTC. Residues: CASSFPGISETQYF.

The chain has TRBV6-5 and TRBJ2-7; TRBD1 might be the D (5 bases). Germline assignment: CDR1 MNHEY and CDR2 SVGAGI. CDR3 length equals 16 residues. Trimming took off 6 bases at V and 1 base at J, with 19 bases between the two ends. The CDR3, as DNA: TGTGCCAGCAGATCCTCTCTTGGGGCCGGGTCCTACGAGCAGTACTTC. Encoded protein: CASRSSLGAGSYEQYF.

This clonotype was counted ten times or more. The V gene is TRBV7-2, the J gene TRBJ2-7, with 7 bases aligning to TRBD2. Germline loops: CDR1 SGHTA, CDR2 FQGNSA. This CDR3 is 14 amino acids long. V lost 5 bases, J lost 3 bases, and 7 bases stayed unmatched. CDR3 in DNA: TGTGCCAGCAGCCCCTGGACTAGTCACTACGAGCAGTACTTC. It translates to CASSPWTSHYEQYF.

The rearrangement uses TRBV9 and TRBJ2-5; either TRBD1 or TRBD2 may fit D (6 bases each). CDR3 length: 16 amino acids. V lost 3 bases and J 5 bases, leaving 20 bases between the germline ends. Germline lookup yields CDR1 SGDLS and CDR2 YYNGEE. The CDR3 nucleotides are TGTGCCAGCAGCGCGCACGTTGGGGGGCTCACGGAGACCCAGTACTTC. Amino acid sequence: CASSAHVGGLTETQYF. Full variable domain (rest looked up from reference TRBV9 and TRBJ2-5): DSGVTQTPKHLITATGQRVTLRCSPRSGDLSVYWYQQSLDQGLQFLIQYYNGEERAKGNILERFSAQQFPDLHSELNLSSLELGDSALYFCASSAHVGGLTETQYFGPGTRLLVL.

In this sample, this clonotype turned up many times. The chain couples TRBV6-1 to TRBJ1-5; possible D gene TRBD1, 5 bases. The CDR3 runs to 13 residues. CDR1 and CDR2 from the germline V gene are MNHNS and SASEGT. Trimming left V 6 bases short and J 6 bases short, with 12 bases between. Here the CDR3 reads CASRGPRGQPQHF. The CDR3 DNA sequence: TGTGCCAGCAGAGGACCTAGGGGTCAGCCCCAGCATTTT.

This clonotype was counted only a few times. V is TRBV11-1 and J is TRBJ2-5; TRBD1 matches 9 bases. CDR1 and CDR2 (germline): SGHAT, FQDESV (reference sequence). The CDR3 runs to 15 residues. The V segment lost 2 bases and the J segment 3 bases; nucleotides outside the gene matches: 4. CDR3 sequence reads: CASSLIRTGEETQYF. DNA for the CDR3: TGTGCCAGCAGCTTAATAAGGACAGGGGAAGAGACCCAGTACTTC.

This clonotype occurred many times. The chain is built from TRBV20-1 and TRBJ1-5; a weak D match, TRBD1 (5 bases). V was trimmed by 6 bases and J by 7 bases, leaving 13 bases between them. Looked up from germline, CDR1 is DFQATT and CDR2 is SNEGSKA (reference sequence). This CDR3 comprises 12 residues. This chain's CDR3 is CSAGHLDQPQHF. The CDR3 bases are TGCAGTGCCGGACATTTGGACCAGCCCCAGCATTTT.

In regard to this clonotype: Mismatch with germline at one junction end may stem from a read error. The V call is TRBV14, the J call TRBJ1-1; D unresolved. This CDR3 has 13 amino acids. CDR1 SGHDN and CDR2 FVKESK come from the germline V gene. CDR3 amino acids: CASSQDPGGEAFF. The DNA for the CDR3 is TGTGCTAGCAGCCAAGACCCGGGCGGTGAAGCTTTCTTT.

This clonotype was seen ten or more times. This chain links TRBV24-1 with TRBJ2-5; TRBD1 might be the D (6 bases). The CDR3 is 18 residues long. Germline assignment: CDR1 KGHDR and CDR2 SFDVKD. V was trimmed by 4 bases and J by 4 bases, leaving 24 bases between them. CDR3 sequence (DNA): TGTGCCACCAGTGACCCAACGCCCGGGACAAGTGAAGGAGAGACCCAGTACTTC. The encoded protein is CATSDPTPGTSEGETQYF.

This clonotype was observed many times. The chain carries TRBV4-1 and TRBJ2-6, with 10 nucleotides matching TRBD1. Unmatched junction bases numbered 8, after V lost 4 bases and J lost 5 bases. Germline-derived CDR1 and CDR2 are MGHRA and YSYEKL. The CDR3 runs to 17 residues. The CDR3 region is CASSRDRGQGWANVLTF. CDR3 nucleotide sequence: TGCGCCAGCAGCCGAGACAGGGGGCAAGGTTGGGCCAACGTCCTGACTTTC.